These 23 T cell receptor beta chains were sequenced from one sample in a study of shared clonotypes between healthy human individuals. Repertoires were generated with immunoSEQ multiplex PCR, while TCRdb's copy carries only in-frame clones and drops some. The sample has under 1,900,000 clones, around 98.5% seen once. Sequencing used naive CD4+ T cells sorted from blood. Subset described: CD45RA+ positively selected. These receptors were obtained from a man aged 25-45 years in good health.

On this clone: Compared with germline, one end of the junction differs, possibly owing to a read error. CDR3 amino acids: CASSEALGVQSSF. The CDR3 DNA reads TGTGCCAGCAGTGAAGCTCTTGGGGTACAATCCTCGTTC. The rearrangement joins TRBV2 to TRBJ2-7; D is unresolved. CDR3 length: 13 residues. The germline V gene encodes CDR1 SNHLY and CDR2 FYNNEI.

The chain uses TRBV7-8 and TRBJ2-7; D call uncertain. V was shortened by 2 bases and J by 3 bases, with 8 bases between the two germline ends. Germline CDR1 reads SGHVS; CDR2 reads FQNEAQ. The CDR3 consists of 13 residues. The CDR3 loop reads CASSLRRNYEQYF. The CDR3 DNA reads as TGTGCCAGCAGCTTAAGGCGGAACTACGAGCAGTACTTC.

The V call is TRBV5-1, the J call TRBJ2-7, with D tentatively TRBD1 or TRBD2 (5 bases each). Germline V gene sequence: CDR1 SGHRS, CDR2 YFSETQ. V lost 5 bases to trimming and J lost 4 bases, with 16 bases between them. The CDR3 runs to 14 residues. Here the CDR3 DNA reads TGCGCCAGCAGGTCGACCCTGAGGGGTTACGAGCAGTACTTC. Residues: CASRSTLRGYEQYF.

The V and J genes are TRBV18 and TRBJ2-7, with 14 bases identical to TRBD2. The V and J ends lost 1 base and 2 bases, in that order; junction bases with no gene match: 7. This CDR3 has 18 residues. Looked up from germline, CDR1 is KGHSH and CDR2 is LQKENI. DNA for the CDR3: TGTGCCAGCTCACCACGACAAGGGACTAGCGGGGGCACCTACGAGCAGTACTTC. Its protein is CASSPRQGTSGGTYEQYF. Full variable domain (remainder filled in from reference TRBV18 and TRBJ2-7): NAGVMQNPRHLVRRRGQEARLRCSPMKGHSHVYWYRQLPEEGLKFMVYLQKENIIDESGMPKERFSAEFPKEGPSILRIQQVVRGDSAAYFCASSPRQGTSGGTYEQYFGPGTRLTVT.

Only one count was recorded for this clone. The rearrangement uses TRBV9 and TRBJ2-2, with D possibly being TRBD2 (5 bases). Trimming cost V 0 bases and J 7 bases, with 13 bases left between them. In germline, CDR1 is SGDLS, CDR2 YYNGEE. This CDR3 is built from 15 residues. The CDR3 DNA reads as TGTGCCAGCAGCGTAGGAGGGAGCTGGAGCGGGGAGCTGTTTTTT. Residues: CASSVGGSWSGELFF.

The genes are TRBV7-2 and TRBJ2-7; D perhaps matches TRBD2 (6 bases). The CDR3 runs to 14 residues. Trimming shortened V by 5 bases and J by 0 bases, and 11 bases separated the two germline ends. The germline gives CDR1 SGHTA, CDR2 FQGNSA. CDR3 sequence (DNA): TGTGCCAGCAGCCCAGCGGGTAGCTCCTACGAGCAGTACTTC. Its protein is CASSPAGSSYEQYF.

The chain is built from TRBV2 and TRBJ2-1; TRBD2 aligns across 7 bases. The trim removed 7 bases at V and 1 base at J, leaving 4 bases unmatched. The CDR3 extends over 14 amino acids. Germline CDR1 reads SNHLY; CDR2 reads FYNNEI. The CDR3 DNA reads as TGTGCCAGCACGGTTAGCGGGTCCTACAATGAGCAGTTCTTC. Amino acid sequence: CASTVSGSYNEQFF.

This chain connects TRBV7-9 to TRBJ2-2, with D possibly TRBD2 on 6 matching bases. The CDR3 length is 19 residues. Germline V gene sequence: CDR1 SEHNR, CDR2 FQNEAQ (reference sequence). Trimming shortened V by 8 bases and J by 4 bases, and 29 bases separated the two germline ends. This chain's CDR3 is CASGSDKHLLRGATGELFF. In DNA form, the CDR3 reads TGTGCCAGCGGCAGCGACAAACACTTACTCCGCGGGGCCACCGGGGAGCTGTTTTTT.

The CDR3: CATGREYEQYF. The CDR3 region has the DNA TGTGCCACCGGAAGAGAGTACGAGCAGTACTTC. This chain joins TRBV19 and TRBJ2-7; unclear D gene. Germline CDR1 LNHDA, CDR2 SQIVND (reference sequence). Trimming cost V 10 bases and J 4 bases, with 11 bases left between them. The CDR3 is made up of 11 amino acids.

The V gene is TRBV6-1, the J gene TRBJ1-2; D possibly corresponds to TRBD1 (5 bases). Germline loops: CDR1 MNHNS, CDR2 SASEGT. Trimming took 2 bases from V and 8 from J, leaving 18 bases between them. The CDR3 has 15 amino acids. CDR3 sequence: CASSEPLGVSQGYTF. CDR3 in DNA: TGTGCCAGCAGTGAACCCTTAGGGGTGAGCCAGGGCTACACCTTC.

The chain links TRBV18 to TRBJ1-5; D perhaps matches TRBD1 (6 bases). Trimming left V 1 base short and J 4 bases short, with 14 bases between. The CDR3 is 16 amino acids. The germline V gene has CDR1 KGHSH and CDR2 LQKENI. CDR3 region: CASSPRGAGPNQPQHF. The CDR3 DNA reads as TGTGCCAGCTCACCACGGGGGGCAGGACCAAATCAGCCCCAGCATTTT.

The chain uses TRBV11-3 and TRBJ2-1; tentative D call: TRBD1 (5 bases). Germline loops: CDR1 SGHNT, CDR2 YENEEA. This CDR3 region has 14 residues. With 4 bases removed from V and 9 bases from J, the gap between germline ends came to 16 bases. CDR3 sequence: CASSSSFPGLEQFF. CDR3 DNA: TGTGCCAGCAGCTCCAGCTTCCCAGGGCTTGAGCAGTTCTTC.

The chain joins TRBV6-1 to TRBJ2-2; D not resolved. Germline V lookup: CDR1 MNHNS, CDR2 SASEGT. V gave up 7 bases and J gave up 0 bases, with 9 bases separating them. The CDR3 contains 14 residues. The CDR3 DNA reads TGTGCCAGCACGCTCAGTTCGAACACCGGGGAGCTGTTTTTT. This translates into CASTLSSNTGELFF.

The chain couples TRBV10-1 to TRBJ1-2; possibly TRBD1 for D (5 bases). V lost 0 bases and J lost 4, with 6 bases in between. This CDR3 has 13 amino acids. Germline CDR1 WNHNN, CDR2 SYGVQD (reference sequence). DNA of the CDR3: TGCGCCAGCAGTGAGTCGGGGACCTATGGCTACACCTTC. Protein product: CASSESGTYGYTF.

V gene TRBV19 combines with J gene TRBJ2-1, with 8 bases aligning to TRBD2. In germline, CDR1 is LNHDA, CDR2 SQIVND (reference sequence). This CDR3 is 16 amino acids long. V shed 7 bases and J 7 bases; nucleotides not matched to a gene: 15. CDR3 sequence: CASNRLAGYPLNEQFF. CDR3 DNA: TGTGCCAGTAATCGGTTAGCGGGATACCCCCTTAATGAGCAGTTCTTC.

The chain has TRBV7-2 and TRBJ1-3; D ambiguous. The V gene's germline CDR1 is SGHTA and CDR2 FQGNSA. Deletions cut 3 bases from V and 3 bases from J, with 6 bases between. The CDR3 totals 13 residues. CDR3 in DNA: TGTGCCAGCAGCTTTACCGATGGAAACACCATATATTTT. Amino acid sequence: CASSFTDGNTIYF.

The chain is built from TRBV6-1 and TRBJ1-5; TRBD1 matches at 7 bases. The CDR3 loop spans 14 amino acids. Per the germline V gene, CDR1 is MNHNS and CDR2 is SASEGT. Trimming took 6 bases from V and 3 from J; bases not matched to a gene: 5. This chain's CDR3 is CASSWTGNNQPQHF. In DNA form, the CDR3 reads TGTGCCAGCAGCTGGACAGGAAACAATCAGCCCCAGCATTTT.

V and J are TRBV19 and TRBJ2-7, with 9 bases that match TRBD2. V trimming: 9 bases; J trimming: 3 bases; junction bases outside the gene matches: 6. The CDR3 loop spans 13 amino acids. CDR1 is LNHDA and CDR2 is SQIVND in the germline V gene (reference sequence). This chain's CDR3 is CASSLAGLYEQYF. The CDR3 nucleotides read TGTGCCAGCTCCCTAGCGGGGCTCTACGAGCAGTACTTC.

The V gene is TRBV5-1, the J gene TRBJ2-3; D call uncertain. Trimming took off 2 bases at V and 0 bases at J, with 10 bases between the two ends. The CDR3 extends over 15 amino acids. CDR1 SGHRS and CDR2 YFSETQ come from the germline V gene. This CDR3 is CASSLSRTSTDTQYF. CDR3 coding DNA: TGCGCCAGCAGCTTAAGTCGAACTAGCACAGATACGCAGTATTTT.

The gene calls are TRBV6-1 and TRBJ2-3, with D hard to call. The CDR3 sequence is 16 residues long. The germline V gene encodes CDR1 MNHNS and CDR2 SASEGT. Trimming removed 2 bases at V and 0 bases at J, with 12 bases between. Here the CDR3 reads CASSEWVTTSTDTQYF. CDR3 nucleotide sequence: TGTGCCAGCAGTGAATGGGTTACTACTAGCACAGATACGCAGTATTTT.

This chain uses TRBV6-6 with TRBJ2-3; D is undetermined. The length of the CDR3 is 12 residues. Deletions cut 6 bases from V and 11 bases from J, with 15 bases between. Per the germline V gene, CDR1 is MNHNY and CDR2 is SVGAGI (reference sequence). CDR3 nucleotide sequence: TGTGCCAGCAGCCCTTCTTCCCTGGGGCAGTATTTT. It specifies CASSPSSLGQYF.

This chain links TRBV5-4 with TRBJ2-1, with D possibly TRBD1 on 6 matching bases. The CDR3 sequence is 15 residues long. In germline, CDR1 is SGHNT, CDR2 YYREEE (reference sequence). V shed 5 bases and J shed 8 bases, with 20 bases lying between them. CDR3 amino acids: CASRAEVGAGDEQFF. In DNA form, the CDR3 reads TGTGCCAGCAGGGCGGAGGTCGGGGCAGGGGATGAGCAGTTCTTC.

The rearrangement uses TRBV28 and TRBJ1-1; weak D call: TRBD1 (6 bases). CDR3 length: 14 residues. Germline CDR1 MDHEN, CDR2 SYDVKM. V was shortened by 2 bases and J by 2 bases, with 9 bases between the two germline ends. The CDR3 here is CASSLPGVNTEAFF. The CDR3 DNA follows: TGTGCCAGCAGTTTACCAGGGGTCAACACTGAAGCTTTCTTT. Looking up the rest from reference TRBV28 and TRBJ1-1 gives the full variable domain: DVKVTQSSRYLVKRTGEKVFLECVQDMDHENMFWYRQDPGLGLRLIYFSYDVKMKEKGDIPEGYSVSREKKERFSLILESASTNQTSMYLCASSLPGVNTEAFFGQGTRLTVV.